One sample yielded the 26 T cell receptor beta chains listed below, sequenced in a study of beta chain features in type 1 diabetes. Study results and caveats: Shortening of TCRB CDR3s, moderate but significant, appeared in all four CD4+ subsets of Type 1 diabetes patients.

No antigens are known for them. Reverse transcribing all isolated RNA meant expressed TCRB transcripts were sequenced. Sequenced by immunoSEQ multiplex PCR; TCRdb stores in-frame clones only, minus some. The table shows a few hundred thousand clones, with approximately 25% occurring only once. The sequencing input was naive CD4+ T cells from blood. The receptors were gathered from a woman in her twenties or thirties with type 1 diabetes.

This clone has only a few counts. This chain links TRBV7-8 with TRBJ2-3; 7 nucleotides agree with TRBD2. CDR1 is SGHVS and CDR2 is FQNEAQ in the germline V gene. This CDR3 has 16 residues. Trimming took 5 bases from V and 1 from J; bases not matched to a gene: 9. The CDR3 DNA is TGTGCCAGCAGCGAAACTGGACTAGGCGGCACAGATACGCAGTATTTT. Translated: CASSETGLGGTDTQYF.

The rearrangement joins TRBV5-1 to TRBJ2-5, with TRBD2 matching 12 bases. The CDR3 is 15 amino acids. The ends lost 4 bases at V and 4 bases at J; junction bases unmatched: 5. Germline V lookup: CDR1 SGHRS, CDR2 YFSETQ. The CDR3 sequence is CASSRLAGELETQYF. Here the CDR3 DNA reads TGCGCCAGCAGCCGACTAGCGGGAGAGCTAGAGACCCAGTACTTC.

This chain connects TRBV11-3 to TRBJ2-1; 10 bases align to TRBD2. Germline V gives CDR1 SGHNT, CDR2 YENEEA. The V gene end was trimmed by 2 bases and the J gene end by 6 bases; junction bases not matched to a gene: 4. The CDR3 length is 15 residues. The CDR3 region is CASSLLAGDFNEQFF. The CDR3 DNA reads as TGTGCCAGCAGCTTACTAGCGGGAGATTTCAATGAGCAGTTCTTC.

This clone was found a few times. This chain's CDR3 is CSVGGRNTIYF. The DNA for the CDR3 is TGCAGTGTTGGGGGCAGAAACACCATATATTTT. This chain joins TRBV20-1 and TRBJ1-3; a weak D match, TRBD1 (6 bases). V shed 7 bases and J shed 5 bases, with 9 bases lying between them. CDR1 DFQATT and CDR2 SNEGSKA come from the germline V gene (reference sequence). The CDR3 runs 11 residues.

This chain links TRBV20-1 with TRBJ2-5; 7 bases map to TRBD1. The V segment lost 4 bases and the J segment 9 bases; nucleotides outside the gene matches: 5. This CDR3 is built from 11 residues. Germline V gives CDR1 DFQATT, CDR2 SNEGSKA (reference sequence). In nucleotides, the CDR3 is TGCAGTGCTACTAACCAGGGGGCCCAGTACTTC. Amino acid sequence: CSATNQGAQYF.

V gene TRBV2 combines with J gene TRBJ2-3; 14 bases fit TRBD2. J gave up 6 bases and V 2 bases, and 1 base lay outside the gene matches. The length of the CDR3 is 15 residues. Germline V gene lookup returns CDR1 SNHLY and CDR2 FYNNEI. In DNA form, the CDR3 reads TGTGCCAGCAGTGAAAGACTAGCGGGAGGGGATACGCAGTATTTT. Translation gives CASSERLAGGDTQYF.

A remark on this clone: The sample holds other DNA sequences that translate to the same CDR3. CDR3 coding DNA: TGTGCCAGCAGCGTAGGAGGGACAGATACGCAGTATTTT. The encoded protein is CASSVGGTDTQYF. The chain links TRBV9 to TRBJ2-3; a possible D gene is TRBD2 (5 bases). The CDR3 is 13 residues long. Germline lookup yields CDR1 SGDLS and CDR2 YYNGEE. V lost 0 bases and J 3 bases, leaving 5 bases between the germline ends.

This chain connects TRBV4-1 to TRBJ1-5; D is unresolved. Germline CDR1 reads MGHRA; CDR2 reads YSYEKL. Deletions cut 0 bases from V and 1 base from J, with 13 bases between. The CDR3 totals 17 residues. The CDR3 nucleotides are TGCGCCAGCAGCCAAGATCGGTGGCGGTCGAGCAATCAGCCCCAGCATTTT. It codes for CASSQDRWRSSNQPQHF.

This clone showed up just once. The chain couples TRBV5-1 to TRBJ1-2; D is unresolved. With 1 base removed from V and 0 bases from J, the gap between germline ends came to 10 bases. Germline V gene lookup returns CDR1 SGHRS and CDR2 YFSETQ. CDR3 length: 15 residues. This chain's CDR3 is CASSLSPTANYGYTF. CDR3 nucleotides: TGCGCCAGCAGCTTGTCTCCCACAGCTAACTATGGCTACACCTTC.

A word on this clone: A junction boundary mismatches the germline segment, possibly from a read error. The chain combines TRBV6-5 with TRBJ1-1, with D tentatively TRBD1 (5 bases). The germline V gene has CDR1 MNHEY and CDR2 SVGAGI. This CDR3 spans 12 amino acids. The CDR3 DNA reads as TGTGCCAGCAGTTACCTCGAAGGGGCGAGGATTTTT. Amino acids: CASSYLEGARIF.

The gene calls are TRBV14 and TRBJ2-6, with D perhaps TRBD2 (5 bases). The germline V gene encodes CDR1 SGHDN and CDR2 FVKESK. The CDR3 totals 15 residues. Between the trimmed V and J ends, which lost 4 bases and 4 bases, there was a span of 11 bases. The CDR3 DNA reads TGTGCCAGCAGCCCGGGGTATTCCGGGGCCAACGTCCTGACTTTC. Encoded protein: CASSPGYSGANVLTF.

This clone came up a few times. The V call is TRBV5-1, the J call TRBJ2-3, with 8 bases lining up with TRBD1. In germline, CDR1 is SGHRS, CDR2 YFSETQ. The V and J ends lost 3 bases and 2 bases, in that order; junction bases with no gene match: 8. The CDR3 covers 16 residues. The CDR3: CASSSGQGRATDTQYF. Here the CDR3 DNA reads TGCGCCAGCAGCTCAGGACAGGGTAGGGCCACAGATACGCAGTATTTT.

This clone was detected a few times. V usage is TRBV4-2 and J usage is TRBJ2-7; perhaps TRBD2 as D (5 bases). This CDR3 comprises 16 residues. Germline CDR1 LGHNA, CDR2 YNFKEQ. V shed 1 base and J shed 5 bases, with 18 bases lying between them. CDR3 amino acids: CASSQGHGPGSHEQYF. In DNA, the CDR3 is TGTGCCAGCAGCCAAGGGCACGGACCGGGATCCCACGAGCAGTACTTC.

The chain joins TRBV7-2 to TRBJ2-3, with D perhaps TRBD2 (6 bases). This CDR3 has 15 residues. Germline V gene lookup returns CDR1 SGHTA and CDR2 FQGNSA. V lost 5 bases and J lost 0, with 12 bases in between. CDR3 region: CASSPQTSSTDTQYF. In nucleotides, the CDR3 is TGTGCCAGCAGCCCCCAGACTAGTAGCACAGATACGCAGTATTTT.

The chain is built from TRBV15 and TRBJ1-5; tentatively, D is TRBD1 (5 bases). The CDR3 loop spans 15 amino acids. The germline CDR1 and CDR2 sequences are LNHNV and YYDKDF (reference sequence). Trimming took off 0 bases at V and 9 bases at J, with 15 bases between the two ends. The CDR3 sequence: CATSRDQGNLGPQHF. As DNA, the CDR3 is TGTGCCACCAGCAGAGATCAGGGCAACCTAGGGCCCCAGCATTTT.

This clone was counted a few times. The V and J genes are TRBV5-1 and TRBJ2-1; TRBD2 agrees at 7 bases. CDR1 is SGHRS and CDR2 is YFSETQ in the germline V gene. There are 15 residues in the CDR3. V was pared by 1 base and J by 6 bases, with 7 bases of the junction left unmatched. The CDR3, as DNA: TGCGCCAGCAGCTTGTCTGGCGGGGAGGGCAATGAGCAGTTCTTC. Protein product: CASSLSGGEGNEQFF.

The rearrangement uses TRBV7-3 and TRBJ2-3; 14 bases are shared with TRBD2. Germline-derived CDR1 and CDR2 are SGHTA and FQGTGA. The trim removed 4 bases at V and 4 bases at J, leaving 4 bases unmatched. This CDR3 is built from 16 residues. CDR3 amino acids: CASSSGLAGAADTQYF. The CDR3, as DNA: TGTGCCAGCAGCTCGGGACTAGCGGGAGCAGCAGATACGCAGTATTTT.

The chain joins TRBV6-5 to TRBJ2-5; 11 bases align to TRBD2. Germline V gene sequence: CDR1 MNHEY, CDR2 SVGAGI. The trim removed 6 bases at V and 5 bases at J, leaving 8 bases unmatched. This CDR3 contains 15 residues. This CDR3 reads CASRPTSGSVETQYF. In DNA, the CDR3 is TGTGCCAGCAGGCCAACTAGCGGGAGCGTGGAGACCCAGTACTTC.

This clone has only a few counts. The chain employs TRBV29-1 and TRBJ2-1; a weak D match, TRBD1 (5 bases). Germline V CDR1 and CDR2: SQVTM, ANQGSEA. Trimming took off 5 bases at V and 2 bases at J, with 10 bases between the two ends. CDR3 size: 13 residues. The CDR3, as DNA: TGCAGCGTTCTCAGGGTTACCTACAATGAGCAGTTCTTC. Its protein product is CSVLRVTYNEQFF.

The chain recombines TRBV5-1 with TRBJ2-7; D is possibly TRBD2 (6 bases). Trimming removed 4 bases from V and 0 bases from J, with 14 bases in between. Germline V lookup: CDR1 SGHRS, CDR2 YFSETQ. The CDR3 is 15 residues long. CDR3 sequence: CASSNRDLDSYEQYF. The CDR3 DNA reads as TGCGCCAGCAGCAACCGGGACTTGGACTCCTACGAGCAGTACTTC.

The chain uses TRBV7-8 and TRBJ2-7; no definite D call. Trimming took off 2 bases at V and 6 bases at J, with 11 bases between the two ends. The germline V gene has CDR1 SGHVS and CDR2 FQNEAQ. This CDR3 region has 13 residues. CDR3 nucleotide sequence: TGTGCCAGCAGCTTACCCACTCACGGCGAGCAGTACTTC. This sequence encodes CASSLPTHGEQYF.

This clone showed up just a few times. The rearrangement uses TRBV2 and TRBJ1-2, with D maybe TRBD1 (5 bases). Looked up from germline, CDR1 is SNHLY and CDR2 is FYNNEI. V dropped 3 bases and J dropped 7 bases, with 9 bases sitting between them. CDR3 length: 12 amino acids. The CDR3 nucleotides read TGTGCCAGCAGTGAGCAGGGAGGTGGCTACACCTTC. This gives the protein CASSEQGGGYTF.

The chain carries TRBV6-6 and TRBJ2-3, with 8 bases that match TRBD2. Germline-derived CDR1 and CDR2 are MNHNY and SVGAGI (reference sequence). This CDR3 has 15 amino acids. V gave up 7 bases and J gave up 6 bases; unmatched junction bases: 12. The CDR3 coding sequence is TGTGCCAGCACCTATCGCGGGAGGCCTACCGATACGCAGTATTTT. This encodes CASTYRGRPTDTQYF.

This clone was recorded a few times. The gene calls are TRBV29-1 and TRBJ1-1, with D perhaps TRBD1 (6 bases). The V and J ends lost 7 bases and 2 bases respectively, with 14 bases between them. The germline V gene has CDR1 SQVTM and CDR2 ANQGSEA. This CDR3 is built from 13 residues. The DNA of the CDR3 is TGCAGCGCTACCCAGACAGGCAACACTGAAGCTTTCTTT. Translated, it gives CSATQTGNTEAFF.

This clone was observed a handful of times. This chain links TRBV7-9 with TRBJ2-1; 7 bases align to TRBD2. This CDR3 region has 14 residues. V was pared by 1 base and J by 6 bases, with 3 bases of the junction left unmatched. CDR1 is SEHNR and CDR2 is FQNEAQ in the germline V gene (reference sequence). CDR3 sequence: CASSLGTSPNEQFF. DNA of the CDR3: TGTGCCAGCAGCTTAGGGACTAGTCCCAATGAGCAGTTCTTC.

The rearrangement uses TRBV20-1 and TRBJ2-7; D gene ambiguous. The CDR3 sequence is 11 residues long. CDR1 DFQATT and CDR2 SNEGSKA come from the germline V gene (reference sequence). Trimming shortened V by 3 bases and J by 3 bases, and 6 bases separated the two germline ends. For the CDR3, the DNA is TGCAGTGCTAGTATACTCTACGAGCAGTACTTC. Its protein product is CSASILYEQYF.